This TCR beta chain came from a study of blood T cell repertoires in COVID-19. Trimming removed 5 bases from V and 9 bases from J; junction bases left unmatched: 4. This CDR3 is 13 amino acids long. CDR1 is LNHDA and CDR2 is SQIVND in the germline V gene (reference sequence). The table came from immunoSEQ multiplex PCR; TCRdb's copy has only in-frame clones and leaves some out. The sample has roughly 250,000 clones; 82% are singletons. The gene calls are TRBV19 and TRBJ1-5; 10 nucleotides agree with TRBD1. Sample: peripheral blood. The clonotype comes from an elderly woman with active or convalescent COVID-19. CDR3 in DNA: TGTGCCAGTAGTGGGGACAGGGGATCGCCCCAGCATTTT. It specifies CASSGDRGSPQHF.